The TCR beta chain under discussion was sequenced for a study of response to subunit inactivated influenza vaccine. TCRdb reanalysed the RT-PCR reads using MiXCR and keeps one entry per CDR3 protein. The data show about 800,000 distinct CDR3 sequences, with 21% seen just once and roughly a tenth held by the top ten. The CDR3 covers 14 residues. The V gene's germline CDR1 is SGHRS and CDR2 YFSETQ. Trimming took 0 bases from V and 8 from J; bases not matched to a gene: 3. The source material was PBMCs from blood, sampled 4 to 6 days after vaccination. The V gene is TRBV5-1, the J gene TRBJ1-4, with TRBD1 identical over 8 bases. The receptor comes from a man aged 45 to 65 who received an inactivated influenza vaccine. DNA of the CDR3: TGCGCCAGCAGCTTGGGACAGGGGAAAGAAAAACTGTTTTTT. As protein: CASSLGQGKEKLFF.